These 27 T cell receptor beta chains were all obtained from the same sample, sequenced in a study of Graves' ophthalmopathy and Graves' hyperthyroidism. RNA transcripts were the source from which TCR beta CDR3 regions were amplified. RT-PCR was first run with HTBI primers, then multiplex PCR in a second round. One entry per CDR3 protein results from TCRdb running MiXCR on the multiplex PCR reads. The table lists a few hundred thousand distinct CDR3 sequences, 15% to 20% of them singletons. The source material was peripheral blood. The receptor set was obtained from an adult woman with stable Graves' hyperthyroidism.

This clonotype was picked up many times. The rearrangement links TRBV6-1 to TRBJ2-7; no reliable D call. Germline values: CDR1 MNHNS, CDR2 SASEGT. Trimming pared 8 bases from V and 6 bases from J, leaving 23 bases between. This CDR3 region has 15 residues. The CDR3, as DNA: TGTGCCAGCTTAAGAATAGGTAGATTCGCGGCCGAGCAGTACTTC. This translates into CASLRIGRFAAEQYF.

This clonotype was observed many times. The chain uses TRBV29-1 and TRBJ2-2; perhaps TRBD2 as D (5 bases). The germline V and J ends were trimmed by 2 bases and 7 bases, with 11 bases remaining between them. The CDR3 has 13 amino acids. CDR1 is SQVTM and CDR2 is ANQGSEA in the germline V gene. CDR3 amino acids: CSVELAASGELFF. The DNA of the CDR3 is TGCAGCGTTGAACTAGCTGCGAGCGGGGAGCTGTTTTTT.

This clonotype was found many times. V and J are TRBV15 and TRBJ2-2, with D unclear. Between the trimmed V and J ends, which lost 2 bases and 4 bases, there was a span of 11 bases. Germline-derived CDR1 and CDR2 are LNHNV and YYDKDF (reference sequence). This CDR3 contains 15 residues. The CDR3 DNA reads TGTGCCACCAGCAGATCCGCTGTTAGCACCGGGGAGCTGTTTTTT. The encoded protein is CATSRSAVSTGELFF. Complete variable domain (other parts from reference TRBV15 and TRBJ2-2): DAMVIQNPRYQVTQFGKPVTLSCSQTLNHNVMYWYQQKSSQAPKLLFHYYDKDFNNEADTPDNFQSRRPNTSFCFLDIRSPGLGDTAMYLCATSRSAVSTGELFFGEGSRLTVL.

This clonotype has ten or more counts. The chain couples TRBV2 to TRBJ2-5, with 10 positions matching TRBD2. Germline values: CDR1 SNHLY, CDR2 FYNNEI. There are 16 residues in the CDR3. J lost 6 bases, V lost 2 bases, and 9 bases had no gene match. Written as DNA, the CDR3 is TGTGCCAGCAGTGAATCGCTAGCGGGAGTTCTGAAGACCCAGTACTTC. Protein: CASSESLAGVLKTQYF.

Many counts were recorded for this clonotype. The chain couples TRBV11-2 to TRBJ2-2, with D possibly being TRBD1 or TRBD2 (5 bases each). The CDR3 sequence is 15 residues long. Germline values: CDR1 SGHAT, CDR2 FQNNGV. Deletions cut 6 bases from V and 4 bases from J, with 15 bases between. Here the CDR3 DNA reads TGTGCCAGCAGGGCGCCGGGGCGAGGCACCGGGGAGCTGTTTTTT. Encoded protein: CASRAPGRGTGELFF.

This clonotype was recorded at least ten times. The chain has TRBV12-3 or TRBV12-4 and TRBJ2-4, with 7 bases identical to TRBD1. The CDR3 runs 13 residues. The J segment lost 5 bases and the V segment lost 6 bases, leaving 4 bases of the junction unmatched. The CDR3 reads CASRSTGQNIQYF. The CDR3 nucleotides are TGTGCCAGCAGGTCGACAGGGCAAAACATTCAGTACTTC.

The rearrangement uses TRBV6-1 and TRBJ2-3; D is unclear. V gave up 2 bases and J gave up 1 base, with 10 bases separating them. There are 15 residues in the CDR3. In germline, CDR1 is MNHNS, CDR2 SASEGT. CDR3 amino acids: CASSENGQGTDTQYF. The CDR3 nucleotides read TGTGCCAGCAGTGAAAACGGGCAGGGCACAGATACGCAGTATTTT.

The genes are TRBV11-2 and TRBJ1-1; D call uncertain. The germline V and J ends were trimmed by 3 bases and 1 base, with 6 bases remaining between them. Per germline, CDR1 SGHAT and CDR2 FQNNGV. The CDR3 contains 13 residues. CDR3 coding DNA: TGTGCCAGCAGCTTCACTTGGAACACTGAAGCTTTCTTT. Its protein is CASSFTWNTEAFF.

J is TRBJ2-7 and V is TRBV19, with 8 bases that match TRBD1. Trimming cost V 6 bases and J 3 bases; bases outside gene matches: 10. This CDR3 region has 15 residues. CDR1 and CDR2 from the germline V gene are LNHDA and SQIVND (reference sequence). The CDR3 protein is CASSPSDREFYEQYF. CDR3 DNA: TGTGCCAGTAGCCCCTCGGACAGGGAGTTCTACGAGCAGTACTTC. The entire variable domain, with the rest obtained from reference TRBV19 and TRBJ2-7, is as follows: DGGITQSPKYLFRKEGQNVTLSCEQNLNHDAMYWYRQDPGQGLRLIYYSQIVNDFQKGDIAEGYSVSREKKESFPLTVTSAQKNPTAFYLCASSPSDREFYEQYFGPGTRLTVT.

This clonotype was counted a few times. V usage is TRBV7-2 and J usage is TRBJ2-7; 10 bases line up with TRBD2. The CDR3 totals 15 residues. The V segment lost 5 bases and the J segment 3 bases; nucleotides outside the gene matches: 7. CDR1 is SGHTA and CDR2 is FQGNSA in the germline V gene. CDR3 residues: CASSPKREGLYEQYF. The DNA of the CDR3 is TGTGCCAGCAGCCCTAAGCGGGAGGGCCTCTACGAGCAGTACTTC.

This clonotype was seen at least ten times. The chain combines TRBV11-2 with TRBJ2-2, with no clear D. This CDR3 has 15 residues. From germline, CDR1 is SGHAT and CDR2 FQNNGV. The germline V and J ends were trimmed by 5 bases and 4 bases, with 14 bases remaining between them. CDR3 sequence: CASSPNWQATGELFF. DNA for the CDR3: TGTGCCAGCAGCCCGAACTGGCAGGCCACCGGGGAGCTGTTTTTT. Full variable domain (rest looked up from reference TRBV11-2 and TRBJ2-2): EAGVAQSPRYKIIEKRQSVAFWCNPISGHATLYWYQQILGQGPKLLIQFQNNGVVDDSQLPKDRFSAERLKGVDSTLKIQPAKLEDSAVYLCASSPNWQATGELFFGEGSRLTVL.

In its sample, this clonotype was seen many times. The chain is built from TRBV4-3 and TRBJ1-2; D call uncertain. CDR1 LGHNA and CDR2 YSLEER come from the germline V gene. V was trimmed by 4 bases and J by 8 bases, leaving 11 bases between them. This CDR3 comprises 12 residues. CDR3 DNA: TGCGCCAGCAGCCCTCATGAGGGCGGCTACACCTTC. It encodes CASSPHEGGYTF.

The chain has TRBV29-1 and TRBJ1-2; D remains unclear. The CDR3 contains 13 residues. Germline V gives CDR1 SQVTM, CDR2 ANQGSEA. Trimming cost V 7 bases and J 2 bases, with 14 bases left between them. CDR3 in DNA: TGCAGCGCTGTTCGGGGAATCAACTATGGCTACACCTTC. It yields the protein CSAVRGINYGYTF. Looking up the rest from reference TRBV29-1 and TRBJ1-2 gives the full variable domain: SAVISQKPSRDICQRGTSLTIQCQVDSQVTMMFWYRQQPGQSLTLIATANQGSEATYESGFVIDKFPISRPNLTFSTLTVSNMSPEDSSIYLCSAVRGINYGYTFGSGTRLTVV.

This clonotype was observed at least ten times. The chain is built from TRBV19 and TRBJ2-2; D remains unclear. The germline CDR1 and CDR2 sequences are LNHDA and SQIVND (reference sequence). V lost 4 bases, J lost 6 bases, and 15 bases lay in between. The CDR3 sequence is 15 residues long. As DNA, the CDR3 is TGTGCCAGTAGTAATCTCCGGACCGTGGCCGGGGAGCTGTTTTTT. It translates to CASSNLRTVAGELFF.

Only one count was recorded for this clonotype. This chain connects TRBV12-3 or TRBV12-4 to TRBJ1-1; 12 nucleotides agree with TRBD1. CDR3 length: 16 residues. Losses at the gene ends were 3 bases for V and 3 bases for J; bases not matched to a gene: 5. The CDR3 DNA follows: TGTGCCAGCAGTTTCGGGACAGGGGGCCTGGACACTGAAGCTTTCTTT. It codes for CASSFGTGGLDTEAFF.

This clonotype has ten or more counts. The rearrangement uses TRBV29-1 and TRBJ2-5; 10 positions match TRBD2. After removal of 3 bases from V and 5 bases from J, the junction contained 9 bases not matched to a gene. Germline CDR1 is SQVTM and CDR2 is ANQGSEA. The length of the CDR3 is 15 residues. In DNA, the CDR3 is TGCAGCGTTGATAGTTTAGCGGGAGGTCAGGAGACCCAGTACTTC. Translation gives CSVDSLAGGQETQYF.

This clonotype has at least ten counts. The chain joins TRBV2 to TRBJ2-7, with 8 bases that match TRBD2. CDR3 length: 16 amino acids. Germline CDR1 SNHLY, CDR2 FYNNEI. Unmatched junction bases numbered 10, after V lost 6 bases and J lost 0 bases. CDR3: CASRLLAVVTSYEQYF. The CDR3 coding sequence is TGTGCCAGCAGGTTACTAGCGGTCGTAACCTCCTACGAGCAGTACTTC.

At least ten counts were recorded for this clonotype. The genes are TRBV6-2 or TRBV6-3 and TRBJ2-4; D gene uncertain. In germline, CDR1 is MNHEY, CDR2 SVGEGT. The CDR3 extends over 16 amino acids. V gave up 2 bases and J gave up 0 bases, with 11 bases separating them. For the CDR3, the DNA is TGTGCCAGCAGTTACCAAATAAGGCTAGCCAAAAACATTCAGTACTTC. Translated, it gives CASSYQIRLAKNIQYF.

CDR3 sequence reads: CASSLIGDRTEAFF. The CDR3 DNA is TGTGCCAGCAGCTTAATCGGGGATCGCACTGAAGCTTTCTTT. This rearrangement joins TRBV7-9 to TRBJ1-1, with no clear D. Trimming cost V 2 bases and J 4 bases, with 11 bases left between them. The CDR3 length is 14 residues. Looked up from germline, CDR1 is SEHNR and CDR2 is FQNEAQ (reference sequence). Variable domain in full (rest from reference TRBV7-9 and TRBJ1-1): DTGVSQNPRHKITKRGQNVTFRCDPISEHNRLYWYRQTLGQGPEFLTYFQNEAQLEKSRLLSDRFSAERPKGSFSTLEIQRTEQGDSAMYLCASSLIGDRTEAFFGQGTRLTVV.

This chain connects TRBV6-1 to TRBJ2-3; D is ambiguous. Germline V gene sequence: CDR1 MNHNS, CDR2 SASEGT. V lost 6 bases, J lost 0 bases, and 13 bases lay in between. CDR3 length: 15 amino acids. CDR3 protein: CASRATTYSTDTQYF. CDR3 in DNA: TGTGCCAGCAGAGCCACCACCTATAGCACAGATACGCAGTATTTT.

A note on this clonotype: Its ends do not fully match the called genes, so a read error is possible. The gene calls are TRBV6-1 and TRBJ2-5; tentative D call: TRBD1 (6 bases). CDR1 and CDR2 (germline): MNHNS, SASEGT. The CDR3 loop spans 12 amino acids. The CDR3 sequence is CAFGQSQETQYF. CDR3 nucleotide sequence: TGCGCCTTTGGACAGTCTCAAGAGACCCAGTACTTC.

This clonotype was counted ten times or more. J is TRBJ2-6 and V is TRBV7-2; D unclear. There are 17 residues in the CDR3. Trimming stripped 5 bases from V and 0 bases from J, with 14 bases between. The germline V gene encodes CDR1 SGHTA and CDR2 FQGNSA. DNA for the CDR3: TGTGCCAGCAGCGATACCCAAGGGATCTCTGGGGCCAACGTCCTGACTTTC. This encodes CASSDTQGISGANVLTF.

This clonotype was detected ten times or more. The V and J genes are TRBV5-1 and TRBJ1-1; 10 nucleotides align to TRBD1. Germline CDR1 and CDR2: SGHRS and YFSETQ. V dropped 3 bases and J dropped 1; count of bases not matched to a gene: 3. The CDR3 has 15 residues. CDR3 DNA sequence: TGCGCCAGCAGCTCCTGGGACAGGGGGAACACTGAAGCTTTCTTT. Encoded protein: CASSSWDRGNTEAFF. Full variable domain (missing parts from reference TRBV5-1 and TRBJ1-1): KAGVTQTPRYLIKTRGQQVTLSCSPISGHRSVSWYQQTPGQGLQFLFEYFSETQRNKGNFPGRFSGRQFSNSRSEMNVSTLELGDSALYLCASSSWDRGNTEAFFGQGTRLTVV.

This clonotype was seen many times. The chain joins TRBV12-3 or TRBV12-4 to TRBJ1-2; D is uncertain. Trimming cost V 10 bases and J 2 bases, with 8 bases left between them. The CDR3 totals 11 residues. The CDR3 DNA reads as TGTGCCACCCAAGGAAACTATGGCTACACCTTC. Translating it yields CATQGNYGYTF.

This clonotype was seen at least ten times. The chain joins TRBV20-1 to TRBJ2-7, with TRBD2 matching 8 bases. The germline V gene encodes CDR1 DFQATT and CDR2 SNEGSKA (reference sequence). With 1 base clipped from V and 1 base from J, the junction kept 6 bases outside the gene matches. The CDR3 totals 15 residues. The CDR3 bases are TGCAGTGCTAGAGGAGGGACTAGTGGGTCCTACGAGCAGTACTTC. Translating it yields CSARGGTSGSYEQYF.

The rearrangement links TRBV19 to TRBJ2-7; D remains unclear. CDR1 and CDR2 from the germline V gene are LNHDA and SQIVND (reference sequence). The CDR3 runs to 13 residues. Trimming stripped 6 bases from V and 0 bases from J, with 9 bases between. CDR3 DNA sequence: TGTGCCAGTAGGAGTCCCAGCTCCTACGAGCAGTACTTC. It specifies CASRSPSSYEQYF. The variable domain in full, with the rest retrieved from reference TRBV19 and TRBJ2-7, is DGGITQSPKYLFRKEGQNVTLSCEQNLNHDAMYWYRQDPGQGLRLIYYSQIVNDFQKGDIAEGYSVSREKKESFPLTVTSAQKNPTAFYLCASRSPSSYEQYFGPGTRLTVT.

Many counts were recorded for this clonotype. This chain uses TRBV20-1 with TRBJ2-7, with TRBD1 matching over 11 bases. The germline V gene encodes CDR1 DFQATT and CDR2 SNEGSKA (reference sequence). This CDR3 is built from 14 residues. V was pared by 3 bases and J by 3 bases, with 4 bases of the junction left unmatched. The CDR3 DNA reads TGCAGTGCTAGCGGACAGGGGGCGGACTACGAGCAGTACTTC. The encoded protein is CSASGQGADYEQYF.